This TCR beta chain was observed in a study of T cells after yellow fever vaccination. Findings and caveats of the study: Most clones from primary vaccination were detected again post-booster (just over 95% CD4, around 90% CD8).

TCRdb reprocessed the 5' RACE reads via MiXCR and lists one record per CDR3 protein. The data show over 85,000 distinct CDR3 sequences, approximately 8.4% seen once. The germline V gene has CDR1 KGHSH and CDR2 LQKENI. V was cut by 3 bases and J by 5 bases, with 7 bases left in between. CDR3 length: 12 residues. The chain has TRBV18 and TRBJ1-1, with D perhaps TRBD1 (6 bases). The TCR originated in a man between 18 and 35 years old who received the YFV17D yellow fever vaccine. Here the sequenced sample was CD8+ T cells not binding an NS4B(214-222) dextramer, sorted from PBMCs, taken roughly 15 days after the first yellow fever vaccination. The CDR3 is CASSPGATEAFF. CDR3 coding DNA: TGTGCCAGCTCACCGGGGGCGACTGAAGCTTTCTTT. Combining the CDR3 with reference TRBV18 and TRBJ1-1 gives the whole variable domain NAGVMQNPRHLVRRRGQEARLRCSPMKGHSHVYWYRQLPEEGLKFMVYLQKENIIDESGMPKERFSAEFPKEGPSILRIQQVVRGDSAAYFCASSPGATEAFFGQGTRLTVV.